Each of the 17 T cell receptor beta chains below was sequenced from the same sample in a study of blood T cells in healthy people across ages. A second PCR of roughly 6 to 12 cycles used a sample-barcoded 5' primer and a J-beta primer mix. TCRdb reanalysed the 5' RACE reads using MiXCR and keeps one entry per CDR3 protein. The data contain roughly 1.6 million distinct CDR3 sequences, 30% to 40% of them singletons. Source material: blood. These receptors originate from a woman in her 30s in good health.

In this sample, this clonotype turned up once. The chain is built from TRBV6-5 and TRBJ2-5; TRBD1 matches at 10 bases. This CDR3 region has 13 residues. The germline V gene encodes CDR1 MNHEY and CDR2 SVGAGI. V lost 6 bases and J lost 12; bases outside the gene matches: 10. Here the CDR3 reads CASRDKGQGKEYF. The CDR3 DNA is TGTGCCAGCAGGGATAAGGGACAGGGGAAGGAGTACTTC.

The DNA for the CDR3 is TGTGCCAGTGGTCTTAGGTCAGGGGCCTCCTACGAGCAGTACTTC. It codes for CASGLRSGASYEQYF. The gene calls are TRBV2 and TRBJ2-7; a weak D match, TRBD1 (6 bases). The CDR3 is 15 residues long. V was trimmed by 9 bases and J by 0 bases, leaving 18 bases between them. Germline CDR1 is SNHLY and CDR2 is FYNNEI. The variable domain in full, with the rest retrieved from reference TRBV2 and TRBJ2-7, is EPEVTQTPSHQVTQMGQEVILRCVPISNHLYFYWYRQILGQKVEFLVSFYNNEISEKSEIFDDQFSVERPDGSNFTLKIRSTKLEDSAMYFCASGLRSGASYEQYFGPGTRLTVT.

This clonotype was counted at least ten times. The genes are TRBV4-1 and TRBJ2-7; 11 bases map to TRBD2. This CDR3 contains 15 residues. CDR1 is MGHRA, CDR2 YSYEKL, per germline. V lost 3 bases to trimming and J lost 2 bases; unmatched junction nucleotides: 3. Here the CDR3 reads CASSQTTSGTYEQYF. The CDR3 nucleotides read TGCGCCAGCAGCCAGACGACTAGCGGGACCTACGAGCAGTACTTC.

CDR3 bases: TGTGCCAGCAGCCCGCAGGACAGGGTGGACGAGCAGTACTTC. It is translated as CASSPQDRVDEQYF. The chain is built from TRBV7-8 and TRBJ2-5, with 8 bases that match TRBD1. The J call is in doubt because the DNA end fits TRBJ2-7 better. CDR1 and CDR2 (germline): SGHVS, FQNEAQ. This CDR3 region has 14 residues.

J is TRBJ2-7 and V is TRBV3-1; D is ambiguous. CDR3 length: 15 amino acids. Trimming removed 1 base at V and 5 bases at J, with 15 bases between. Per germline, CDR1 LGHDT and CDR2 YNNKEL (reference sequence). This CDR3 is CASSQGISSINEQYF. The CDR3, as DNA: TGTGCCAGCAGCCAAGGAATTAGTTCTATAAACGAGCAGTACTTC.

With regard to this clonotype: A much larger clone differs by one base, so this may be a read error. The J gene is TRBJ2-3, the V gene TRBV6-5; D not certain. CDR3 length: 13 amino acids. Trimming took 7 bases from V and 6 from J, leaving 14 bases between them. Germline V gene data show CDR1 as MNHEY and CDR2 as SVGAGI. The CDR3 DNA reads as TGTGCCAGCAAAGGGCCATGTCGGGATACGCAGTATTTT. Encoded protein: CASKGPCRDTQYF.

The genes are TRBV5-5 and TRBJ1-1, with D unresolved. The CDR3 runs to 15 residues. V was trimmed by 0 bases and J by 1 base, leaving 10 bases between them. Germline V gene lookup returns CDR1 SGHKS and CDR2 YYEKEE (reference sequence). CDR3 in amino acids: CASSLELVANTEAFF. The DNA for the CDR3 is TGTGCCAGCAGCTTGGAGCTGGTGGCGAACACTGAAGCTTTCTTT.

This clonotype came up a few times. The V and J genes are TRBV20-1 and TRBJ1-2; 7 bases line up with TRBD1. V dropped 8 bases and J dropped 1; count of bases not matched to a gene: 16. Germline V lookup: CDR1 DFQATT, CDR2 SNEGSKA (reference sequence). The CDR3 contains 16 residues. DNA for the CDR3: TGCAGTCCAGCCCCGGCCCCCACAGGGGTTAACTATGGCTACACCTTC. Its protein product is CSPAPAPTGVNYGYTF.

The chain is built from TRBV28 and TRBJ1-6; D may be TRBD1 (5 bases). The germline V and J ends were trimmed by 6 bases and 14 bases, with 17 bases remaining between them. Germline values: CDR1 MDHEN, CDR2 SYDVKM. This CDR3 comprises 13 residues. Here the CDR3 reads CASRNRGTFTLHF. The CDR3 nucleotides are TGTGCCAGCAGAAACCGGGGGACGTTCACCCTCCACTTT.

V is TRBV28 and J is TRBJ2-7; a weak D match, TRBD1 (5 bases). CDR3 length equals 16 residues. V lost 6 bases and J lost 4, with 22 bases in between. The germline V gene encodes CDR1 MDHEN and CDR2 SYDVKM. CDR3 nucleotides: TGTGCCAGCAGCTTACCTGGGGCCCTAGACGAATACGAGCAGTACTTC. Translation: CASSLPGALDEYEQYF.

This clonotype appeared a single time. The gene calls are TRBV7-8 and TRBJ2-7; D is undetermined. The CDR3 runs 16 residues. Trimming stripped 7 bases from V and 2 bases from J, with 21 bases between. Germline V gene lookup returns CDR1 SGHVS and CDR2 FQNEAQ. CDR3 loop: CASTPKVLLGTYEQYF. The CDR3 DNA follows: TGTGCCAGCACCCCCAAAGTCCTTTTAGGCACCTACGAGCAGTACTTC. The full variable domain, completed using reference TRBV7-8 and TRBJ2-7, is GAGVSQSPRYKVAKRGQDVALRCDPISGHVSLFWYQQALGQGPEFLTYFQNEAQLDKSGLPSDRFFAERPEGSVSTLKIQRTQQEDSAVYLCASTPKVLLGTYEQYFGPGTRLTVT.

The V and J genes are TRBV12-3 or TRBV12-4 and TRBJ1-1; D might be TRBD1 (6 bases). V lost 6 bases, J lost 3 bases, and 20 bases lay in between. The CDR3 totals 16 residues. This CDR3 is CASRPGTSGSYTEAFF. The DNA of the CDR3 is TGTGCCAGCAGACCCGGGACATCAGGGTCATACACTGAAGCTTTCTTT.

The CDR3 nucleotides read TGTGCCAGCAGCCGTTCCCCGGGGCAGGGAATTGGGGCGTGGGATGGGCAGTTCTTC. This codes for CASSRSPGQGIGAWDGQFF. The V and J genes are TRBV7-9 and TRBJ2-1; the D gene could be TRBD1 or TRBD2 (5 bases each). Germline V lookup: CDR1 SEHNR, CDR2 FQNEAQ (reference sequence). The CDR3 spans 19 residues. The V and J ends lost 5 bases and 12 bases respectively, with 35 bases between them.

A few counts support this clonotype. At one end the junction does not follow the germline gene, possibly because of a read error. This chain joins TRBV29-1 and TRBJ2-7; no clear D gene. Per the germline V gene, CDR1 is SQVTM and CDR2 is ANQGSEA. The CDR3 consists of 13 residues. The CDR3, as DNA: TGCAACGTTGAACTTCCCACATTCTACGAGCAGTACTTC. Its translation is CNVELPTFYEQYF.

This clonotype appeared a few times. This chain connects TRBV6-1 to TRBJ1-1; D possibly corresponds to TRBD1 (5 bases). There are 10 residues in the CDR3. The V gene lost 7 bases and the J gene lost 11 bases, with 11 bases spanning the gap. The germline V gene encodes CDR1 MNHNS and CDR2 SASEGT. CDR3 DNA sequence: TGTGCCAGCATCAATTGGGGCGCTTTCTTT. Protein: CASINWGAFF.

The gene calls are TRBV30 and TRBJ1-6; D might be TRBD1 (5 bases). This CDR3 contains 13 residues. Trimming pared 2 bases from V and 7 bases from J, leaving 9 bases between. In germline, CDR1 is GTSNPN, CDR2 SVGIG (reference sequence). The DNA for the CDR3 is TGTGCCTGGAGTCGAGAGGGGAATTCACCCCTCCACTTT. This codes for CAWSREGNSPLHF.

The J gene is TRBJ2-7, the V gene TRBV2; possibly TRBD1 for D (6 bases). Trimming stripped 8 bases from V and 7 bases from J, with 12 bases between. The CDR3 has 11 residues. Germline V gives CDR1 SNHLY, CDR2 FYNNEI. The CDR3 sequence is CASQTGWEQYF. The CDR3 DNA reads TGTGCCAGCCAAACAGGGTGGGAGCAGTACTTC.